This passage covers 26 T cell receptor beta chains from one sample sequenced in a study of CD8+ T cells in alopecia areata. After isolation, RNA underwent reverse transcription to generate cDNA as the sequencing template. The repertoire was sequenced with immunoSEQ multiplex PCR; TCRdb's copy has only in-frame clones and lacks some. The data contain some 170,000 clones, roughly 58% of them singletons. Treatment noted: oral pan-JAK inhibitor, 5-10 mg twice daily. The material was CD4+ T cells sorted from blood, obtained between weeks 55 and 65, from a patient treated with tofacitinib. All receptors come from a human donor with alopecia areata.

This clone was seen more than once but under ten times. The chain carries TRBV4-1 and TRBJ2-5; D unresolved. V was pared by 2 bases and J by 4 bases, with 8 bases between. The CDR3 spans 13 residues. Germline V gives CDR1 MGHRA, CDR2 YSYEKL. The CDR3 sequence: CASSQWVLETQYF. In DNA, the CDR3 is TGCGCCAGCAGCCAATGGGTTTTAGAGACCCAGTACTTC.

This chain links TRBV14 with TRBJ2-7; D is uncertain. CDR1 SGHDN and CDR2 FVKESK come from the germline V gene. Trimming took off 1 base at V and 5 bases at J, with 6 bases between the two ends. This CDR3 comprises 12 residues. The CDR3 loop is CASSQVSHEQYF. CDR3 nucleotide sequence: TGTGCCAGCAGCCAAGTTTCCCACGAGCAGTACTTC.

V is TRBV6-1 and J is TRBJ1-5; D is unresolved. The CDR3 consists of 12 residues. The V gene's germline CDR1 is MNHNS and CDR2 SASEGT. The V gene lost 3 bases and the J gene lost 7 bases, with 7 bases spanning the gap. The CDR3 DNA reads as TGTGCCAGCAGTGACACTTGGCAGCCCCAGCATTTT. Protein sequence: CASSDTWQPQHF.

This sequence joins TRBV29-1 and TRBJ1-3; unclear D gene. The CDR3 loop spans 13 amino acids. CDR1 SQVTM and CDR2 ANQGSEA come from the germline V gene. Between the trimmed V and J ends, which lost 4 bases and 0 bases, there was a span of 7 bases. CDR3 amino acids: CSVVENSGNTIYF. In DNA, the CDR3 is TGCAGCGTTGTGGAGAACTCTGGAAACACCATATATTTT.

The chain recombines TRBV25-1 with TRBJ1-2; D remains unclear. Germline values: CDR1 MGHDK, CDR2 SYGVNS. The CDR3 runs to 12 residues. With 2 bases removed from V and 7 bases from J, the gap between germline ends came to 8 bases. CDR3 DNA sequence: TGTGCCAGCAGTGAAGGGTCGTCTGGCTACACCTTC. Translation: CASSEGSSGYTF.

The rearrangement uses TRBV29-1 and TRBJ1-3; 7 bases are shared with TRBD1. The CDR3 runs to 16 residues. Germline CDR1 SQVTM, CDR2 ANQGSEA. V lost 4 bases to trimming and J lost 0 bases; unmatched junction nucleotides: 9. This chain's CDR3 is CSVALGQDFSGNTIYF. The CDR3 nucleotides are TGCAGCGTTGCCCTTGGACAGGACTTCTCTGGAAACACCATATATTTT.

This clone is a singleton in its sample. At one boundary the junction diverges from the germline segment, which might be a read error. The DNA of the CDR3 is TGCAGCGTGGAAGTTGGCTACACCTTC. Translation: CSVEVGYTF. The chain couples TRBV29-1 to TRBJ1-2; D not certain. Germline V gene lookup returns CDR1 SQVTM and CDR2 ANQGSEA. The CDR3 loop spans 9 amino acids.

The chain carries TRBV7-9 and TRBJ1-1; D uncertain. V was pared by 1 base and J by 2 bases, with 8 bases between. This CDR3 is 14 amino acids long. The germline V gene encodes CDR1 SEHNR and CDR2 FQNEAQ (reference sequence). CDR3 sequence: CASSLEGYNTEAFF. DNA for the CDR3: TGTGCCAGCAGCTTAGAAGGGTACAACACTGAAGCTTTCTTT.

This clone was recorded once. The chain employs TRBV30 and TRBJ1-2; tentative D call: TRBD1 (5 bases). The germline V gene encodes CDR1 GTSNPN and CDR2 SVGIG (reference sequence). The CDR3 is made up of 13 amino acids. Trimming removed 3 bases from V and 6 bases from J, with 14 bases in between. CDR3: CAWRAGRPDGYTF. CDR3 nucleotides: TGTGCCTGGAGGGCGGGACGACCGGATGGCTACACCTTC.

The chain combines TRBV2 with TRBJ1-2; D not resolved. V was trimmed by 8 bases and J by 8 bases, leaving 18 bases between them. Germline CDR1 and CDR2: SNHLY and FYNNEI. The CDR3 contains 13 residues. The CDR3 region has the DNA TGTGCCAGCCTGGGATTGCAGGCCTGGGGCTACACCTTC. Amino acids: CASLGLQAWGYTF.

This clone was seen a handful of times. The V and J genes are TRBV7-9 and TRBJ2-7, with 7 bases identical to TRBD1. The CDR3 length is 14 residues. The trim removed 4 bases at V and 2 bases at J, leaving 5 bases unmatched. Germline CDR1 reads SEHNR; CDR2 reads FQNEAQ (reference sequence). DNA for the CDR3: TGTGCCAGCAGCTCCCTGACAGGGACCTACGAGCAGTACTTC. This codes for CASSSLTGTYEQYF. The full variable domain, rest sourced from reference TRBV7-9 and TRBJ2-7, is DTGVSQNPRHKITKRGQNVTFRCDPISEHNRLYWYRQTLGQGPEFLTYFQNEAQLEKSRLLSDRFSAERPKGSFSTLEIQRTEQGDSAMYLCASSSLTGTYEQYFGPGTRLTVT.

The chain carries TRBV5-6 and TRBJ2-5, with D possibly TRBD2 on 7 matching bases. Trimming took off 3 bases at V and 2 bases at J, with 14 bases between the two ends. Germline assignment: CDR1 SGHDT and CDR2 YYEEEE. This CDR3 is built from 15 residues. The CDR3 is CASSSLGGPQETQYF. CDR3 DNA sequence: TGTGCCAGCAGCTCCCTGGGGGGGCCACAAGAGACCCAGTACTTC.

This clone was seen once. V is TRBV5-1 and J is TRBJ2-2; 11 bases are a match to TRBD2. Trimming took 2 bases from V and 5 from J; bases not matched to a gene: 5. The CDR3 has 16 amino acids. Per germline, CDR1 SGHRS and CDR2 YFSETQ. CDR3 in DNA: TGCGCCAGCAGCTTTAGCGGGGGGGCCGCTACCGGGGAGCTGTTTTTT. Its protein is CASSFSGGAATGELFF.

This sequence joins TRBV6-5 and TRBJ2-7, with D tentatively TRBD1 or TRBD2 (6 bases each). This CDR3 is built from 15 residues. Germline CDR1 MNHEY, CDR2 SVGAGI. Trimming left V 0 bases short and J 3 bases short, with 12 bases between. In DNA form, the CDR3 reads TGTGCCAGCAGTTACTCCACAGGGAGGTACTACGAGCAGTACTTC. Translating gives CASSYSTGRYYEQYF.

This sequence joins TRBV11-3 and TRBJ2-1, with a possible D match to TRBD1 (6 bases). V shed 5 bases and J shed 9 bases, with 17 bases lying between them. The CDR3 consists of 14 residues. CDR1 SGHNT and CDR2 YENEEA come from the germline V gene. The CDR3 nucleotides read TGTGCCAGCAGCCAATTGGCCAGGGGTGGTGAGCAGTTCTTC. This encodes CASSQLARGGEQFF.

The genes are TRBV6-5 and TRBJ2-1; 10 bases are a match to TRBD1. V shed 6 bases, J shed 7 bases, and the junction held 6 bases outside the gene matches. The CDR3 sequence is 14 residues long. Germline V lookup: CDR1 MNHEY, CDR2 SVGAGI. CDR3 DNA: TGTGCCAGCAGAACGGACAGGGGGGATAATGAGCAGTTCTTC. Encoded protein: CASRTDRGDNEQFF.

The chain has TRBV25-1 and TRBJ2-1, with D perhaps being TRBD1 or TRBD2 (5 bases each). Trimming cost V 2 bases and J 6 bases, with 17 bases left between them. The germline V gene encodes CDR1 MGHDK and CDR2 SYGVNS. This CDR3 region has 16 residues. CDR3 DNA sequence: TGTGCCAGCAGTGAAGCCTCCAGGGACCTTAGCAATGAGCAGTTCTTC. Protein: CASSEASRDLSNEQFF.

The gene calls are TRBV29-1 and TRBJ1-5, with D maybe TRBD1 (6 bases). Germline V gene data show CDR1 as SQVTM and CDR2 as ANQGSEA. The CDR3 sequence is 15 residues long. The germline V and J ends were trimmed by 7 bases and 2 bases, with 18 bases remaining between them. CDR3 region: CSAVAGGAGNQPQHF. In DNA form, the CDR3 reads TGCAGCGCCGTAGCTGGGGGGGCTGGCAATCAGCCCCAGCATTTT.

CDR3 region: CAWSVQSYEQYF. Written as DNA, the CDR3 is TGTGCCTGGAGTGTACAGTCCTACGAGCAGTACTTC. The genes are TRBV30 and TRBJ2-7, with D unresolved. Trimming took off 0 bases at V and 1 base at J, with 4 bases between the two ends. Per germline, CDR1 GTSNPN and CDR2 SVGIG (reference sequence). This CDR3 has 12 amino acids. The full variable domain, in which reference TRBV30 and TRBJ2-7 provide the parts outside the CDR3, is SQTIHQWPATLVQPVGSPLSLECTVEGTSNPNLYWYRQAAGRGLQLLFYSVGIGQISSEVPQNLSASRPQDRQFILSSKKLLLSDSGFYLCAWSVQSYEQYFGPGTRLTVT.

The gene calls are TRBV4-1 and TRBJ2-2; TRBD1 matches at 7 bases. The J segment lost 6 bases and the V segment lost 4 bases, leaving 2 bases of the junction unmatched. Germline loops: CDR1 MGHRA, CDR2 YSYEKL. There are 13 residues in the CDR3. CDR3 bases: TGCGCCAGCAGCCCAGGGGGTGCCGGGGAGCTGTTTTTT. It encodes CASSPGGAGELFF.

The chain joins TRBV27 to TRBJ2-7; D is possibly TRBD1 or TRBD2 (5 bases each). Trimming removed 5 bases at V and 3 bases at J, with 14 bases between. This CDR3 spans 14 amino acids. The germline V gene has CDR1 MNHEY and CDR2 SMNVEV (reference sequence). The CDR3 sequence: CASSPRDGYYEQYF. The DNA for the CDR3 is TGTGCCAGCAGTCCTCGGGACGGATACTACGAGCAGTACTTC.

About this clone itself: At the DNA level, this CDR3 is encoded by other sequences in the same sample as well. The CDR3 nucleotides read TGTGCCACCAGCAGAGACAGCGGTCCCTACGAGCAGTACTTC. Its protein product is CATSRDSGPYEQYF. The J gene is TRBJ2-7, the V gene TRBV15, with D perhaps matching TRBD2 (5 bases). The length of the CDR3 is 14 residues. The germline V and J ends were trimmed by 0 bases and 2 bases, with 8 bases remaining between them. Germline loops: CDR1 LNHNV, CDR2 YYDKDF (reference sequence).

This chain uses TRBV2 with TRBJ2-5, with D perhaps TRBD2 (6 bases). The CDR3 runs to 12 residues. The V end lost 7 bases, the J end lost 2 bases, and 8 bases lay between the germline ends. Germline V gene data show CDR1 as SNHLY and CDR2 as FYNNEI. CDR3 nucleotide sequence: TGTGCCAGCAAGGCGGGGCAAGAGACCCAGTACTTC. Its translation: CASKAGQETQYF.

Note on this clone: The identical CDR3 is also encoded by other nucleotide sequences in the sample. The chain recombines TRBV9 with TRBJ2-3; no reliable D call. Trimming pared 4 bases from V and 0 bases from J, leaving 9 bases between. The CDR3 extends over 14 amino acids. CDR1 is SGDLS and CDR2 is YYNGEE in the germline V gene. The CDR3 is CASSPRTSTDTQYF. Here the CDR3 DNA reads TGTGCCAGCAGCCCTCGGACCAGCACAGATACGCAGTATTTT.

The V call is TRBV29-1, the J call TRBJ2-5; D is unresolved. Per germline, CDR1 SQVTM and CDR2 ANQGSEA. The V and J ends lost 7 bases and 2 bases respectively, with 14 bases between them. The CDR3 totals 13 residues. For the CDR3, the DNA is TGCAGCGCCGCCGCAGCGACTCAAGAGACCCAGTACTTC. This encodes CSAAAATQETQYF.

The V call is TRBV5-1, the J call TRBJ2-1; perhaps TRBD2 as D (6 bases). The CDR3 extends over 14 amino acids. V lost 0 bases to trimming and J lost 7 bases, with 11 bases between them. CDR1 is SGHRS, CDR2 YFSETQ, per germline. The CDR3: CASSLGLVRNEQFF. The CDR3 nucleotides read TGCGCCAGCAGCTTGGGACTAGTTCGAAATGAGCAGTTCTTC.